Reported below is one T cell receptor beta chain. The antigen remains undetermined. This record comes from a study of beta chain features in type 1 diabetes. Study overall: Sorted cells examined across all samples numbered 85 million to 130 million. Findings of the study overall: Healthy donors had naive, central memory and Treg TCRB repertoires that appeared less similar than those seen among patients. Moderately but significantly shorter TCRB CDR3s were found in Type 1 diabetes patients in all four CD4+ subsets.

The V and J ends lost 7 bases and 2 bases, in that order; junction bases with no gene match: 6. This CDR3 contains 14 residues. In germline, CDR1 is GTSNPN, CDR2 SVGIG (reference sequence). Sequencing targeted expressed TCRB transcripts, as all isolated RNA had been reverse transcribed. The protocol was immunoSEQ multiplex PCR, while the TCRdb copy is restricted to in-frame clones and leaves out a portion. Of about 700,000 clones in the sample, around 15% were seen once. This receptor was identified in a young man with type 1 diabetes. The sequenced material came from naive CD4+ T cells from blood. The V and J genes are TRBV30 and TRBJ2-5; 11 positions agree with TRBD2. As DNA, the CDR3 is TGTGCCTCCCCGGGGACTAGCGGTCAAGAGACCCAGTACTTC. It yields the protein CASPGTSGQETQYF. The complete variable domain, with remaining parts taken from reference TRBV30 and TRBJ2-5, reads SQTIHQWPATLVQPVGSPLSLECTVEGTSNPNLYWYRQAAGRGLQLLFYSVGIGQISSEVPQNLSASRPQDRQFILSSKKLLLSDSGFYLCASPGTSGQETQYFGPGTRLLVL.